The next 15 T cell receptor beta chains were all read from a single sample in a study of neoadjuvant anti-PD-1 for oral cavity cancer (dated by TCRdb to about 2021). The library was obtained by the immunoSEQ multiplex PCR assay. TCRdb provides this immuneACCESS table in a form limited to in-frame rearrangements. Some clones are lacking; in checked studies, under half of them reflect an unresolved V gene, and why the rest are absent is not known. This sample gives approximately 45,000 clones in total; approximately 80% of them show up just once. 4% to 5.5% of the sample is in the top ten clones. The time point label on this specimen signifies: after neoadjuvant nivolumab, at surgical resection. The specimen was PBMCs, collected after nivolumab (anti-PD-1) treatment. Receptors were obtained from a person aged 35-79 years with oral cavity squamous cell carcinoma.

The rearrangement uses TRBV5-1 and TRBJ2-7, with TRBD1 identical over 9 bases. The junction had 2 bases not matched to a gene; V was cut back by 4 bases and J by 3 bases. Germline CDR1 SGHRS, CDR2 YFSETQ. The length of the CDR3 is 13 residues. CDR3 in amino acids: CASSADRGYEQYF. Written as DNA, the CDR3 is TGCGCCAGCAGCGCGGACAGGGGCTACGAGCAGTACTTC.

This chain's CDR3 is CASSIGRAASGNTIYF. The CDR3, as DNA: TGTGCCAGTAGTATAGGGCGGGCGGCCTCTGGAAACACCATATATTTT. This chain links TRBV19 with TRBJ1-3; unclear D gene. This CDR3 spans 16 amino acids. V was trimmed by 1 base and J by 0 bases, leaving 10 bases between them. Per germline, CDR1 LNHDA and CDR2 SQIVND (reference sequence).

The V call is TRBV10-3, the J call TRBJ1-1, with D possibly TRBD1 on 5 matching bases. This CDR3 region has 12 residues. Per germline, CDR1 ENHRY and CDR2 SYGVKD. With 11 bases removed from V and 1 base from J, the gap between germline ends came to 11 bases. The DNA of the CDR3 is TGTGCCTGCGCCGGACAGAACACTGAAGCTTTCTTT. The encoded protein is CACAGQNTEAFF.

This clone came up once. This chain connects TRBV19 to TRBJ2-1; no clear D. CDR3 length: 11 residues. Trimming took 3 bases from V and 12 from J, leaving 9 bases between them. Germline V gives CDR1 LNHDA, CDR2 SQIVND (reference sequence). CDR3 sequence reads: CASSMLGSQFF. CDR3 DNA: TGTGCCAGTAGTATGTTGGGATCGCAGTTCTTC.

The rearrangement uses TRBV7-3 and TRBJ2-1; 14 bases match TRBD2. The CDR3 consists of 20 residues. From germline, CDR1 is SGHTA and CDR2 FQGTGA. The junction had 14 bases not matched to a gene; V was cut back by 2 bases and J by 5 bases. CDR3 protein: CASSLGGWGLAGEYNNEQFF. CDR3 DNA: TGTGCCAGCAGCTTAGGGGGTTGGGGACTAGCGGGAGAGTACAACAATGAGCAGTTCTTC.

The chain uses TRBV2 and TRBJ2-4; 7 bases are a match to TRBD1. The CDR3 has 15 amino acids. Per the germline V gene, CDR1 is SNHLY and CDR2 is FYNNEI. Trimming took 5 bases from V and 0 from J; bases not matched to a gene: 4. DNA of the CDR3: TGTGCCAGCAGTAGACAGGGTCTAGCCAAAAACATTCAGTACTTC. Its protein product is CASSRQGLAKNIQYF.

The V call is TRBV28, the J call TRBJ1-2; possibly TRBD1 for D (6 bases). Deletions cut 6 bases from V and 5 bases from J, with 16 bases between. Germline assignment: CDR1 MDHEN and CDR2 SYDVKM. This CDR3 is 14 amino acids long. CDR3 sequence reads: CASRRGAGGYGYTF. Here the CDR3 DNA reads TGTGCCAGCAGGAGGGGGGCCGGAGGTTATGGCTACACCTTC.

This chain connects TRBV14 to TRBJ2-6, with D perhaps TRBD2 (5 bases). The CDR3 sequence is 19 residues long. The V end lost 2 bases, the J end lost 0 bases, and 17 bases lay between the germline ends. Germline V gives CDR1 SGHDN, CDR2 FVKESK. The CDR3 loop reads CASSQHEGLTISGANVLTF. CDR3 coding DNA: TGTGCCAGCAGCCAACATGAAGGACTTACGATCTCTGGGGCCAACGTCCTGACTTTC.

The gene calls are TRBV19 and TRBJ2-2, with 10 nucleotides matching TRBD1. The CDR3 runs to 15 residues. Trimming at V came to 7 bases and at J to 6 bases, leaving 8 bases not matched to a gene. Germline V gene sequence: CDR1 LNHDA, CDR2 SQIVND (reference sequence). The CDR3 region has the DNA TGTGCCAGTAAGAGGACAGGGGGTATGTCCGGGGAGCTGTTTTTT. Translated, it gives CASKRTGGMSGELFF. The full variable domain, in which reference TRBV19 and TRBJ2-2 provide the parts outside the CDR3, is DGGITQSPKYLFRKEGQNVTLSCEQNLNHDAMYWYRQDPGQGLRLIYYSQIVNDFQKGDIAEGYSVSREKKESFPLTVTSAQKNPTAFYLCASKRTGGMSGELFFGEGSRLTVL.

The chain employs TRBV9 and TRBJ1-6, with D perhaps TRBD1 (5 bases). The V gene lost 0 bases and the J gene lost 0 bases, with 22 bases spanning the gap. The germline gives CDR1 SGDLS, CDR2 YYNGEE. The CDR3 runs to 21 residues. DNA for the CDR3: TGTGCCAGCAGCGTAGTGGGAGGTAGGGGCCGACCCAGCTCCTATAATTCACCCCTCCACTTT. Amino acids: CASSVVGGRGRPSSYNSPLHF. Full variable domain (rest looked up from reference TRBV9 and TRBJ1-6): DSGVTQTPKHLITATGQRVTLRCSPRSGDLSVYWYQQSLDQGLQFLIQYYNGEERAKGNILERFSAQQFPDLHSELNLSSLELGDSALYFCASSVVGGRGRPSSYNSPLHFGNGTRLTVT.

The rearrangement joins TRBV5-5 to TRBJ2-7, with D perhaps matching TRBD1 (6 bases). The CDR3 sequence is 14 residues long. Trimming shortened V by 3 bases and J by 0 bases, and 10 bases separated the two germline ends. From germline, CDR1 is SGHKS and CDR2 YYEKEE (reference sequence). CDR3: CASSSRTASYEQYF. CDR3 sequence (DNA): TGTGCCAGCAGCTCACGGACAGCCTCCTACGAGCAGTACTTC.

The chain has TRBV28 and TRBJ1-6; D call uncertain. CDR3 length: 15 residues. V shed 7 bases and J shed 3 bases, with 13 bases lying between them. The germline V gene encodes CDR1 MDHEN and CDR2 SYDVKM. CDR3 DNA sequence: TGTGCCAGCACCTTACCCGGACTCTATAATTCACCCCTCCACTTT. Protein sequence: CASTLPGLYNSPLHF.

This clone was picked up a small number of times. The chain uses TRBV2 and TRBJ1-5, with D perhaps TRBD1 (6 bases). Germline CDR1 reads SNHLY; CDR2 reads FYNNEI. The CDR3 has 15 amino acids. Trimming removed 7 bases at V and 9 bases at J, with 22 bases between. CDR3 sequence: CASTAESGVKRPQHF. The CDR3 bases are TGTGCCAGCACCGCAGAATCAGGGGTAAAACGGCCCCAGCATTTT. The complete variable domain, with remaining parts taken from reference TRBV2 and TRBJ1-5, reads EPEVTQTPSHQVTQMGQEVILRCVPISNHLYFYWYRQILGQKVEFLVSFYNNEISEKSEIFDDQFSVERPDGSNFTLKIRSTKLEDSAMYFCASTAESGVKRPQHFGDGTRLSIL.

About this clone itself: The sample has other DNA sequences that encode this CDR3 too. The chain links TRBV11-2 to TRBJ1-1; weak D call: TRBD1 (5 bases). Germline V gene sequence: CDR1 SGHAT, CDR2 FQNNGV. Trimming took off 1 base at V and 5 bases at J, with 8 bases between the two ends. This CDR3 comprises 13 residues. As DNA, the CDR3 is TGTGCCAGCAGCTTAGGGGCAGGGACTGAAGCTTTCTTT. Translated: CASSLGAGTEAFF.

This clone is medium-sized by share. The J gene is TRBJ2-2, the V gene TRBV7-9; no definite D call. Trimming stripped 0 bases from V and 6 bases from J, with 5 bases between. The CDR3 has 13 amino acids. Germline CDR1 and CDR2: SEHNR and FQNEAQ (reference sequence). CDR3 nucleotides: TGTGCCAGCAGCTTAGCGGCGTCCGGGGAGCTGTTTTTT. Amino acid sequence: CASSLAASGELFF.